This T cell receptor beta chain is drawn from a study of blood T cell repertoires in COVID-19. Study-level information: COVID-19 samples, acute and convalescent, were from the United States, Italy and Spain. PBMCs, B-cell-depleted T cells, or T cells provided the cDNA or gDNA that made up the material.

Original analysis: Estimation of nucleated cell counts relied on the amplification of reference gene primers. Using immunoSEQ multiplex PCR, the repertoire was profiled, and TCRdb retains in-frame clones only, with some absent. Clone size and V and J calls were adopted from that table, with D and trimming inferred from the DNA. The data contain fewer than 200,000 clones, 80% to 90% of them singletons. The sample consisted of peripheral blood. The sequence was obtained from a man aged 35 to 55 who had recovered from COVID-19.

CDR3: CASSLAVNSPLHF. CDR3 in DNA: TGTGCCAGCAGCTTGGCAGTTAATTCACCCCTCCACTTT. The gene calls are TRBV5-5 and TRBJ1-6; D is ambiguous. V lost 0 bases and J lost 6, with 4 bases in between. Germline V gene lookup returns CDR1 SGHKS and CDR2 YYEKEE (reference sequence). The CDR3 length is 13 residues.